The clone carrying this TCR beta chain was detected a few times. The data originate from a study of blood T cell repertoires in COVID-19. The repertoire was sequenced with immunoSEQ multiplex PCR; TCRdb's copy has only in-frame clones and lacks some. This table has about 130,000 clones, 70% to 85% appearing once. The specimen sequenced was peripheral blood. This clonotype was obtained from a woman over 75 with acute or convalescent COVID-19.

The chain's CDR3 is CASSSQGAGSNQPQHF. The CDR3 DNA reads TGTGCCAGCAGCTCACAGGGGGCCGGGAGCAATCAGCCCCAGCATTTT. The chain has TRBV7-8 and TRBJ1-5; 9 nucleotides align to TRBD1. Germline V CDR1 and CDR2: SGHVS, FQNEAQ. CDR3 length: 16 residues. Trimming took 4 bases from V and 1 from J; bases not matched to a gene: 5.